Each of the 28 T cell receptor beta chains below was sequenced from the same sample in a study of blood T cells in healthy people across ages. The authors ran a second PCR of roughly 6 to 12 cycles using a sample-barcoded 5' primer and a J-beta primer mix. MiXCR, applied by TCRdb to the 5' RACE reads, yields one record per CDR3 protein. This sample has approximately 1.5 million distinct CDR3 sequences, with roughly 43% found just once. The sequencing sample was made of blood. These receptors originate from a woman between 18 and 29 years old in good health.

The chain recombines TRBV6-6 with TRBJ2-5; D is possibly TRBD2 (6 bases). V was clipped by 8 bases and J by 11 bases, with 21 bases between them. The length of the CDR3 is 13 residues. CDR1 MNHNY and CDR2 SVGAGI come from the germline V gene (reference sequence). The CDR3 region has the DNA TGTGCCAGCGTCCGACTACCTAGCGATGAGCAGTACTTC. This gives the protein CASVRLPSDEQYF.

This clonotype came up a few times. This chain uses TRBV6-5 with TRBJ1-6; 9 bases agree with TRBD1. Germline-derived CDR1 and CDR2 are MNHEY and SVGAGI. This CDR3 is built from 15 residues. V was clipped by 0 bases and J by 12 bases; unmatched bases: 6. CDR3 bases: TGTGCCAGCAGTTACTCGATGACAGGGGGGCTACCCCTCCACTTT. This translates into CASSYSMTGGLPLHF.

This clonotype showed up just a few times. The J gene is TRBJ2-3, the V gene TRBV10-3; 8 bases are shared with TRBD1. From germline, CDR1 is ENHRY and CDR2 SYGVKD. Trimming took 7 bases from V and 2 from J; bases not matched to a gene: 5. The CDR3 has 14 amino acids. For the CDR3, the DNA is TGTGCCATCAAAGGGACAGGTTACACAGATACGCAGTATTTT. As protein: CAIKGTGYTDTQYF.

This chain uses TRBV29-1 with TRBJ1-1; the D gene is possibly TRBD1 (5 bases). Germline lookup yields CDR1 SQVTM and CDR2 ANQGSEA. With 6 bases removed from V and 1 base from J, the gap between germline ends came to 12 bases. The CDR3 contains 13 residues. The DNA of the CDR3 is TGCAGCGTGGAGACAGCTCAGAACACTGAAGCTTTCTTT. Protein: CSVETAQNTEAFF.

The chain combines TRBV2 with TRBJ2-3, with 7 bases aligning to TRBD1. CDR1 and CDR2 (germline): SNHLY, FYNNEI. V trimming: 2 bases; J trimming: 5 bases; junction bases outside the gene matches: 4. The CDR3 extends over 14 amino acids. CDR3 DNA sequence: TGTGCCAGCAGTGAAAGGACAGGAGTAGATACGCAGTATTTT. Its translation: CASSERTGVDTQYF.

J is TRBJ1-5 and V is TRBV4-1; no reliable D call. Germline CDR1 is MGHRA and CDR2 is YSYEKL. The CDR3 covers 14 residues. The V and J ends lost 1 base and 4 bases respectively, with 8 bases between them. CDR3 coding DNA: TGCGCCAGCAGCCAAGCTTTGCGGAATCAGCCCCAGCATTTT. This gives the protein CASSQALRNQPQHF.

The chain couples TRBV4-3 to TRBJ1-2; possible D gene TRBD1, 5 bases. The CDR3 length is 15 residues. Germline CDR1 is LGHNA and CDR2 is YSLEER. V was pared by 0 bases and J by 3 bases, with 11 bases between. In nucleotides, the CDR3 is TGCGCCAGCAGCCAAGATGGACAAGTTCACTATGGCTACACCTTC. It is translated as CASSQDGQVHYGYTF.

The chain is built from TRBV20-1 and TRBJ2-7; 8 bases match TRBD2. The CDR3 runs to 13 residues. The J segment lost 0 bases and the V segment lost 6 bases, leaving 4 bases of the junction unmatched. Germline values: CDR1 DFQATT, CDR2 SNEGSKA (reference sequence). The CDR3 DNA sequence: TGCAGTGCCCAGCGGGGGATCTCCTACGAGCAGTACTTC. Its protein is CSAQRGISYEQYF.

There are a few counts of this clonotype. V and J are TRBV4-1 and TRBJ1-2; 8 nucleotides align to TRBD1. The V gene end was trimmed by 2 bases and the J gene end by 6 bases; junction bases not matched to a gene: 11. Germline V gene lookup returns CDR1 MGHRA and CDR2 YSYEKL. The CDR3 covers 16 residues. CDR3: CASSQLVGQERNGYTF. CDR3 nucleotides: TGCGCCAGCAGCCAATTGGTGGGACAGGAACGGAATGGCTACACCTTC.

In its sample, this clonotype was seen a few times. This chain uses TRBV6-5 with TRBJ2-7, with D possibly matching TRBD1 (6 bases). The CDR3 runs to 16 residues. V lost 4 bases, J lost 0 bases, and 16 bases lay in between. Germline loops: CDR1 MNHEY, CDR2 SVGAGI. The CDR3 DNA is TGTGCCAGCAGTTTAGCCGACAGGTTCAGCTCCTACGAGCAGTACTTC. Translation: CASSLADRFSSYEQYF.

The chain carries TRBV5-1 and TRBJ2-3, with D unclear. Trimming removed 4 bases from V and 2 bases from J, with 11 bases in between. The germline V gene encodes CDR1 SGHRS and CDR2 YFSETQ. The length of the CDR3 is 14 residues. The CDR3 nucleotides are TGCGCCAGCAGCCCCCCCATGGCCACAGATACGCAGTATTTT. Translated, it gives CASSPPMATDTQYF.

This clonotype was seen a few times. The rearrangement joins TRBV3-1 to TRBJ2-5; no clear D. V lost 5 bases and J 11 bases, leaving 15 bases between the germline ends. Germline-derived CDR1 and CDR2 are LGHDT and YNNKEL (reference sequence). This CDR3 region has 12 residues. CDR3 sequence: CASSAVFNEQYF. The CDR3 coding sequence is TGTGCCAGCAGCGCCGTCTTCAATGAGCAGTACTTC.

As DNA, the CDR3 is TGCGCCAGCAGCGGCGGGTCTAGCGGTAATGAGCAGTTCTTC. It specifies CASSGGSSGNEQFF. The chain couples TRBV5-1 to TRBJ2-1; TRBD2 agrees at 7 bases. CDR1 is SGHRS and CDR2 is YFSETQ in the germline V gene. The CDR3 extends over 14 amino acids. After removal of 4 bases from V and 7 bases from J, the junction contained 8 bases not matched to a gene.

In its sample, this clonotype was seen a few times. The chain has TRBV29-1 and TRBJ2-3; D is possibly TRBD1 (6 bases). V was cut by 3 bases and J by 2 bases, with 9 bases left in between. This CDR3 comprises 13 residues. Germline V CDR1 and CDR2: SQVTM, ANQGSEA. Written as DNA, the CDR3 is TGCAGCGTTGAGCCGGGACACACAGATACGCAGTATTTT. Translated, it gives CSVEPGHTDTQYF.

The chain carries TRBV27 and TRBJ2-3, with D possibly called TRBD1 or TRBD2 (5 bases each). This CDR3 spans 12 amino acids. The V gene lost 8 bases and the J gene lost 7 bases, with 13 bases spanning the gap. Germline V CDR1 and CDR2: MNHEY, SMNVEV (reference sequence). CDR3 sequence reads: CASRLGDNTQYF. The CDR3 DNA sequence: TGTGCCAGCCGCCTGGGGGATAATACGCAGTATTTT.

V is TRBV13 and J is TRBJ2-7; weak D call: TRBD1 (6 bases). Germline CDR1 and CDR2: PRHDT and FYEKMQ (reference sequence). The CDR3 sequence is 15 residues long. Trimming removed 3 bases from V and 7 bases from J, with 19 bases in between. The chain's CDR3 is CASSLRQAIYNEQYF. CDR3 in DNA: TGTGCCAGCAGCTTGCGACAGGCAATCTACAATGAGCAGTACTTC.

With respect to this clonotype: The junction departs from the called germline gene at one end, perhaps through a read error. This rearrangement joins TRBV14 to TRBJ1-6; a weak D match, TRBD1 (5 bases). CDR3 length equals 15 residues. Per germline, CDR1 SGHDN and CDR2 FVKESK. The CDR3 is CVSSSQGVYNSPLHF. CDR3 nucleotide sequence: TGTGTCAGCAGCTCTCAGGGAGTCTATAATTCACCCCTCCACTTT.

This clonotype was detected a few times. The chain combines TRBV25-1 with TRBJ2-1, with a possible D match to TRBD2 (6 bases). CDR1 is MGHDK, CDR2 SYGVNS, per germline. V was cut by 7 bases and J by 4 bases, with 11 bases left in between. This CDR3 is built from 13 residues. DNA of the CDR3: TGTGCCAGCACGGGACTGCTTTACAATGAGCAGTTCTTC. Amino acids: CASTGLLYNEQFF.

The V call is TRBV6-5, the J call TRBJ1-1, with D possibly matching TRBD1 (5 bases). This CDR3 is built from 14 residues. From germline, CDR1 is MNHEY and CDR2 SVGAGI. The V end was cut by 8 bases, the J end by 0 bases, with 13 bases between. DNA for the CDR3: TGTGCCAGCCGCGGGGGGACCCTGAACACTGAAGCTTTCTTT. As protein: CASRGGTLNTEAFF.

The CDR3 DNA reads TGCAGCGTTGAGGGGACCGGGACCAAATACGAGCAGTACTTC. This codes for CSVEGTGTKYEQYF. The V gene is TRBV29-1, the J gene TRBJ2-7; either TRBD1 or TRBD2 may supply D (5 bases each). CDR1 and CDR2 (germline): SQVTM, ANQGSEA. V was shortened by 3 bases and J by 4 bases, with 16 bases between the two germline ends. The CDR3 is made up of 14 amino acids.

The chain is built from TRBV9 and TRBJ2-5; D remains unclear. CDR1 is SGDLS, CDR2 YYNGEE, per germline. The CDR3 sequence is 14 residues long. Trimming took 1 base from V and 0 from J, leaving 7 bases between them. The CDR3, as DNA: TGTGCCAGCAGCGTATCGGCGTACCAAGAGACCCAGTACTTC. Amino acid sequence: CASSVSAYQETQYF.

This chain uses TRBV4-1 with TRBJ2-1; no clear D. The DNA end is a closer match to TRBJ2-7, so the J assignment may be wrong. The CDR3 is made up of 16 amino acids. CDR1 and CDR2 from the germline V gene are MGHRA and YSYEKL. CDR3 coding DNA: TGCGCCAGCAGCCCGAAGCAGCGAGCGATTTACAATGAGCAGTACTTC. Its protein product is CASSPKQRAIYNEQYF.

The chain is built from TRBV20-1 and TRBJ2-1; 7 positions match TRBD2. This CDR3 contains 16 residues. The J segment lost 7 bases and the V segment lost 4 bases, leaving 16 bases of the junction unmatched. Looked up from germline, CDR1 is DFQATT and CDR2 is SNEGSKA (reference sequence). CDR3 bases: TGCAGTGCTATCTCCGTGGGCGGGAGTTACCTTAATGAGCAGTTCTTC. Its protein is CSAISVGGSYLNEQFF.

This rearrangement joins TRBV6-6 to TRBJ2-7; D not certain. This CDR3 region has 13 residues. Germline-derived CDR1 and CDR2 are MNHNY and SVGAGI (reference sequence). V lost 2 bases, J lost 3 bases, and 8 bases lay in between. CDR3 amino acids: CASSYRHYYEQYF. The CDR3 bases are TGTGCCAGCAGTTACAGGCACTACTACGAGCAGTACTTC.

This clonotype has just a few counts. The CDR3: CASSPDIFAYEQYF. The DNA for the CDR3 is TGCGCCAGCAGTCCTGATATATTCGCCTACGAGCAGTACTTC. This chain uses TRBV4-3 with TRBJ2-7; D remains ambiguous. Germline CDR1 and CDR2: LGHNA and YSLEER. The CDR3 sequence is 14 residues long. V was clipped by 6 bases and J by 2 bases, with 14 bases between them.

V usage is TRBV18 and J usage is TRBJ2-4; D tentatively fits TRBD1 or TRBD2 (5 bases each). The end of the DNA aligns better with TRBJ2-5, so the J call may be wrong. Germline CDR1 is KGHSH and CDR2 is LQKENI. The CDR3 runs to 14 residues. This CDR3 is CASSPEFGAETQYF. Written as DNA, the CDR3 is TGTGCCAGCTCACCTGAGTTCGGGGCAGAGACCCAGTACTTC.

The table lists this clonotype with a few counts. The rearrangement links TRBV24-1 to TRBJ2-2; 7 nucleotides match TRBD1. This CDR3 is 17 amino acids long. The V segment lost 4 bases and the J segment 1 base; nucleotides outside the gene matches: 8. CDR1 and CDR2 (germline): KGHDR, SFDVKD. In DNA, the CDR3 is TGTGCCACCAGTGAAATTGCCGGGACAGTGAACACCGGGGAGCTGTTTTTT. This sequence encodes CATSEIAGTVNTGELFF.

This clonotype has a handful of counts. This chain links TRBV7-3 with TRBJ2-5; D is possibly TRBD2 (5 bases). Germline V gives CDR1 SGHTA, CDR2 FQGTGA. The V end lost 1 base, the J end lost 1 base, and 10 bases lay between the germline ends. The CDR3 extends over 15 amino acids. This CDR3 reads CASSLNGMVQETQYF. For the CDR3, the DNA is TGTGCCAGCAGCTTAAACGGGATGGTCCAAGAGACCCAGTACTTC.